This T cell receptor (beta chain) was sequenced in a study of blood T cell repertoires in COVID-19. Study overall: The study drew acute and convalescent COVID-19 samples from the United States, Italy and Spain. T cells, B-cell-depleted T cells, or PBMCs provided the cDNA or gDNA that served as material.

CDR1 is MRHNA and CDR2 is SNTAGT in the germline V gene. Trimming shortened V by 6 bases and J by 2 bases, and 9 bases separated the two germline ends. The CDR3 is 13 residues long. In the authors' methods: For nucleated cells, counts were estimated from reference gene primer amplification. TCRdb's copy holds only in-frame clones and misses some; the assay was immunoSEQ multiplex PCR. V and J calls and clone size are those listed in that table; D and trimming were worked out from the DNA. This sample has approximately 240,000 clones, with about 86% found just once. The clonotype originates from a woman younger than 45 who had recovered from COVID-19. The chain employs TRBV6-4 and TRBJ2-3, with D perhaps TRBD2 (6 bases). The sample taken for sequencing was peripheral blood. As DNA, the CDR3 is TGTGCCAGCAGCCGGGACTTCACAGATACGCAGTATTTT. It yields the protein CASSRDFTDTQYF.